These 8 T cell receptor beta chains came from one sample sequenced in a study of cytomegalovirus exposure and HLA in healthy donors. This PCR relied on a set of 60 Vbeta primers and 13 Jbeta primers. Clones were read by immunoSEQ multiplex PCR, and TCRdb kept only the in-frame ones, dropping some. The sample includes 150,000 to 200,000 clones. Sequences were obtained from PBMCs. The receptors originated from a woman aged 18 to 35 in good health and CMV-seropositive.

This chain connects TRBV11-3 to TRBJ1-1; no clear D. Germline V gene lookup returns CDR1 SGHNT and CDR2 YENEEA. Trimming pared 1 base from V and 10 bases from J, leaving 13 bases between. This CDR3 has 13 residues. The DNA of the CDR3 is TGTGCCAGCAGCTTAGGCGGTTTTGGTAGAGCTTTCTTT. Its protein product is CASSLGGFGRAFF.

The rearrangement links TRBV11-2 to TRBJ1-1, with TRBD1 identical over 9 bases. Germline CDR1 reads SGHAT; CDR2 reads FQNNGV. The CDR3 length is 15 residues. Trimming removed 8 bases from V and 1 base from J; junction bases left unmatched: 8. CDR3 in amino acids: CASFPGTGSNTEAFF. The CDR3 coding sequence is TGTGCCAGCTTCCCAGGGACAGGGTCGAACACTGAAGCTTTCTTT.

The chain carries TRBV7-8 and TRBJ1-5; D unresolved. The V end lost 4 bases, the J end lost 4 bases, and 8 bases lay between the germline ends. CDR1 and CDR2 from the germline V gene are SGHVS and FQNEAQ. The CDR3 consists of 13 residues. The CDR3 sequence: CASSSGLNQPQHF. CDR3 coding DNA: TGTGCCAGCAGCTCGGGATTAAATCAGCCCCAGCATTTT.

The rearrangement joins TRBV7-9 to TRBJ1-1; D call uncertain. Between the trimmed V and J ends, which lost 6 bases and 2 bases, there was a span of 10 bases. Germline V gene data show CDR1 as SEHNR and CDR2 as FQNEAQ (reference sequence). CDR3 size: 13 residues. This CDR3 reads CASRFAANTEAFF. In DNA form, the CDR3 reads TGTGCCAGCAGATTCGCGGCCAACACTGAAGCTTTCTTT.

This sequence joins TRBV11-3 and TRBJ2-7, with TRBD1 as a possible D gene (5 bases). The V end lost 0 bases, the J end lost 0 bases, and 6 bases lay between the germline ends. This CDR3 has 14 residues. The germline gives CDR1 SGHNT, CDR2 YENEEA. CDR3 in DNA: TGTGCCAGCAGCTTAGAAGACAGCTCCTACGAGCAGTACTTC. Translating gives CASSLEDSSYEQYF.

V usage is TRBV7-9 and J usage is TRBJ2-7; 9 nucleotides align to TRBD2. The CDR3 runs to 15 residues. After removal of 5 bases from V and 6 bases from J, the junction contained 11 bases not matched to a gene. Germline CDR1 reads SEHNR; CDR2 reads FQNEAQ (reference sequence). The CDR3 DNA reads TGTGCCAGCAGCCCTCTCTGGCGGGAGGGCCTCGAGCAGTACTTC. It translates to CASSPLWREGLEQYF.

The CDR3 is CASTTAGENNEQFF. The CDR3 bases are TGTGCCAGCACCACCGCAGGGGAAAACAATGAGCAGTTCTTC. The chain combines TRBV27 with TRBJ2-1; the D gene is possibly TRBD1 (6 bases). Trimming took off 7 bases at V and 5 bases at J, with 15 bases between the two ends. Germline CDR1 and CDR2: MNHEY and SMNVEV (reference sequence). The CDR3 is 14 residues long.

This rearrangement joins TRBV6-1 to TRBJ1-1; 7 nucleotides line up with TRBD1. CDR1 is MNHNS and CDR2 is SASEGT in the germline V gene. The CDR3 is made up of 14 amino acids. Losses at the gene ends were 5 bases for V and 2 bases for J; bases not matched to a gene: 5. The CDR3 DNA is TGTGCCAGCAGTACGGGACAGCAAAACACTGAAGCTTTCTTT. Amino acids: CASSTGQQNTEAFF.